Following are 7 T cell receptor beta chains from one sample sequenced in a study of T cell responses to AZD1222 COVID-19 vaccine. Assay: immunoSEQ multiplex PCR; the TCRdb copy retains only in-frame clones and omits some. The sample shows about 150,000 clones, over 80% of them seen only once. Here the sequenced sample was peripheral blood, taken 28 days after the second AZD1222 dose. Source of these receptors: an adult who received the AZD1222 COVID-19 vaccine.

V and J are TRBV7-3 and TRBJ2-3, with 7 bases lining up with TRBD2. The ends lost 1 base at V and 5 bases at J; junction bases unmatched: 3. Germline values: CDR1 SGHTA, CDR2 FQGTGA. The length of the CDR3 is 14 residues. This CDR3 is CASSLSGGVDTQYF. CDR3 coding DNA: TGTGCCAGCAGCTTAAGTGGGGGGGTAGATACGCAGTATTTT. Drawing the rest from reference TRBV7-3 and TRBJ2-3, the complete variable domain is GAGVSQTPSNKVTEKGKYVELRCDPISGHTALYWYRQSLGQGPEFLIYFQGTGAADDSGLPNDRFFAVRPEGSVSTLKIQRTERGDSAVYLCASSLSGGVDTQYFGPGTRLTVL.

The rearrangement joins TRBV7-9 to TRBJ2-7; D is perhaps TRBD2 (5 bases). Germline CDR1 is SEHNR and CDR2 is FQNEAQ (reference sequence). CDR3 length: 14 amino acids. V was clipped by 4 bases and J by 0 bases, with 10 bases between them. The CDR3, as DNA: TGTGCCAGCAGCTCAGGACTGATCTCCTACGAGCAGTACTTC. Translated: CASSSGLISYEQYF.

V usage is TRBV25-1 and J usage is TRBJ1-6; perhaps TRBD1 as D (5 bases). In germline, CDR1 is MGHDK, CDR2 SYGVNS. The CDR3 consists of 15 residues. V shed 6 bases and J shed 7 bases, with 16 bases lying between them. CDR3 bases: TGTGCCAGCAGCCCAGACCGGGGACTCAATTCACCCCTCCACTTT. It translates to CASSPDRGLNSPLHF.

In DNA, the CDR3 is TGTGCCAGCAGCTCCCTTACAGGGGGTTACTCTAACTATGGCTACACCTTC. Residues: CASSSLTGGYSNYGYTF. The V gene is TRBV11-2, the J gene TRBJ1-2; 8 bases are a match to TRBD1. CDR1 is SGHAT, CDR2 FQNNGV, per germline. The CDR3 loop spans 17 amino acids. J lost 0 bases, V lost 4 bases, and 10 bases had no gene match.

In DNA, the CDR3 is TGTGCCAGCAGCCGGGACAGGGGCCAAGGGAACACTGAAGCTTTCTTT. Protein product: CASSRDRGQGNTEAFF. This chain uses TRBV14 with TRBJ1-1, with 10 bases fitting TRBD1. The CDR3 covers 16 residues. The V segment lost 4 bases and the J segment 1 base; nucleotides outside the gene matches: 6. CDR1 and CDR2 (germline): SGHDN, FVKESK.

The chain has TRBV6-5 and TRBJ2-7; 8 bases match TRBD1. The V and J ends lost 5 bases and 3 bases, in that order; junction bases with no gene match: 6. The germline V gene has CDR1 MNHEY and CDR2 SVGAGI. The CDR3 is 14 residues long. CDR3 sequence reads: CASSRTGYSYEQYF. The CDR3, as DNA: TGTGCCAGCAGTCGGACAGGGTATAGCTACGAGCAGTACTTC.

The gene calls are TRBV19 and TRBJ2-3; TRBD2 agrees at 7 bases. V trimming: 2 bases; J trimming: 3 bases; junction bases outside the gene matches: 5. This CDR3 has 15 amino acids. Germline lookup yields CDR1 LNHDA and CDR2 SQIVND (reference sequence). The chain's CDR3 is CASSIRGRDTDTQYF. Written as DNA, the CDR3 is TGTGCCAGTAGTATACGTGGGAGGGATACAGATACGCAGTATTTT.